The subject of this entry is one T cell receptor (beta chain). What it binds is unknown. This specimen belongs to a study of OX40 agonist ivuxolimab in advanced cancers. Whole-study context: Partial responses were observed in three patients, of whom one had hepatocellular carcinoma and two had cutaneous melanoma. Study outcomes and limitations: Low levels of normalized T-cell clonal expansion also appeared in some nonresponders.

Using immunoSEQ multiplex PCR, the repertoire was profiled, and TCRdb retains in-frame clones only, with some absent. The sample holds about 78,000 clones, 84% seen once. The V gene end was trimmed by 5 bases and the J gene end by 8 bases; junction bases not matched to a gene: 12. The CDR3 sequence is 16 residues long. Per germline, CDR1 SEHNR and CDR2 FQNEAQ (reference sequence). This TCR was recovered from an adult with an advanced solid tumor such as melanoma, head and neck, liver or kidney cancer. This chain links TRBV7-9 with TRBJ2-5, with 12 nucleotides matching TRBD2. The sequencing used CD4+ or CD8+ T cells sorted from blood, collected in a trial of the OX40 agonist ivuxolimab. CDR3 nucleotides: TGTGCCAGCAGCACCCGGACTAGCGGGGCCGTAGATACCCAGTACTTC. Its translation: CASSTRTSGAVDTQYF. The full variable domain, in which reference TRBV7-9 and TRBJ2-5 provide the parts outside the CDR3, is DTGVSQNPRHKITKRGQNVTFRCDPISEHNRLYWYRQTLGQGPEFLTYFQNEAQLEKSRLLSDRFSAERPKGSFSTLEIQRTEQGDSAMYLCASSTRTSGAVDTQYFGPGTRLLVL.